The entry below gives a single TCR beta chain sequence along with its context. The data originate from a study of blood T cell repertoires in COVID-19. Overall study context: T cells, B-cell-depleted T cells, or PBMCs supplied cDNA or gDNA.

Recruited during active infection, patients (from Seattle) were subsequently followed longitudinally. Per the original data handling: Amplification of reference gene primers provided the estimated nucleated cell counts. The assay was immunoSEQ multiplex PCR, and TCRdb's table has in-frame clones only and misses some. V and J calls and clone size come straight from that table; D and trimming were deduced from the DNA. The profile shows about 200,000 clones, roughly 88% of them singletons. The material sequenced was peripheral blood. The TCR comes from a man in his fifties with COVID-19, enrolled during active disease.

The CDR3 reads CASSQDPRGADEKLFF. The CDR3 coding sequence is TGTGCCAGCAGCCAAGATCCCCGGGGGGCGGATGAAAAACTGTTTTTT. The rearrangement uses TRBV3-1 (or the pseudogene TRBV3-2) and TRBJ1-4; maybe TRBD1 (6 bases). The germline V and J ends were trimmed by 0 bases and 6 bases, with 14 bases remaining between them. The CDR3 covers 16 residues. Germline lookup yields CDR1 LGHDT and CDR2 YNNKEL (reference sequence).